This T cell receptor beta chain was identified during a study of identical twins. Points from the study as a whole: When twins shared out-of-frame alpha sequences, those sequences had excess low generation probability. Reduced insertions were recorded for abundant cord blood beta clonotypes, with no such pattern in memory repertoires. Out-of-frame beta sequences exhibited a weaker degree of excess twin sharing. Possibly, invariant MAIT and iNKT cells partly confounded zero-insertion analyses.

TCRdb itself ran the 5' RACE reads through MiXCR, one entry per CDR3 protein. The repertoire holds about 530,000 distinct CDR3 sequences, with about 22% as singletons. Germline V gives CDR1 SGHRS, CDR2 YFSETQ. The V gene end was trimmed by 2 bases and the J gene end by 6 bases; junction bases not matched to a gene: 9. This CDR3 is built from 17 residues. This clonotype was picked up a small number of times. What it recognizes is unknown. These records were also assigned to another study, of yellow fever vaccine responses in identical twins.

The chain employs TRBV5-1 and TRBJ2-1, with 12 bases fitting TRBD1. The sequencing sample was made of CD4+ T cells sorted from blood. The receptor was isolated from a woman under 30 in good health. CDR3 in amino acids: CASSFRTGTGGRNEQFF. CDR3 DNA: TGCGCCAGCAGCTTCCGAACCGGGACAGGGGGCCGCAATGAGCAGTTCTTC.